The rows below give T cell receptor beta chains drawn from one sample of a study of T-cell memory formation after mild COVID-19. TCRdb reprocessed the 5' RACE reads with MiXCR, giving one entry per CDR3 protein. The sample holds just over 200,000 distinct CDR3 sequences; about 9.2% are singletons and the top ten take 3.5%. Sequencing was done on a sample of PBMCs or a T cell subset sorted from them (not recorded which). All receptors come from a man in his late teens or twenties who had mild COVID-19 (a few samples of this study predate the infection). Cell type and time point are not known. Both conserved end residues are part of each CDR3. D genes are given only for firm matches. Clone sizes are given selectively: once, few, many, or a class where the clone is expanded.

cdr3_nt cdr3_aa clone_size j_call v_call d_call
TGCGCCAGCAGCTTGGAGAGGGGTGGCACAGATACGCAGTATTTT CASSLERGGTDTQYF few TRBJ2-3 TRBV5-1 .
TGTGCCAGCTCACCGAGATTGGGGGCGGCGGGCACTGAAGCTTTCTTT CASSPRLGAAGTEAFF . TRBJ1-1 TRBV18 .
TGTGCCACCTCCCGAGGGGACTACGGGGATGGCTACACCTTC CATSRGDYGDGYTF few TRBJ1-2 TRBV24-1 .
TGTGCCAGCTCACCAGGGACAGGGATCGTAAACGAGCAGTACTTC CASSPGTGIVNEQYF few TRBJ2-7 TRBV18 TRBD1
TGCGCCAGCAGCCAAGGGATGGACACCTACGAGCAGTACTTC CASSQGMDTYEQYF many TRBJ2-7 TRBV4-3 .
TGCGCCAGCGGACAGAACTTTGTGCGGACCCAGTACTTC CASGQNFVRTQYF . TRBJ2-5 TRBV5-1 .
TGTGCCAGCAGTGCTACCAGGGAAACCATTCAGTACTTC CASSATRETIQYF . TRBJ2-4 TRBV6-1 .
TGTGCCAGCAGCCTACAGGGGCCAGACACCGGGGAGCTGTTTTTT CASSLQGPDTGELFF few TRBJ2-2 TRBV11-3 TRBD1
TGTGCCAGTAACAGGGGAGGTGGCGAGCAGTACTTC CASNRGGGEQYF few TRBJ2-7 TRBV19 .
TGTGCCAGCAGTTTCGGATATCAATGGGGCTACACCTTC CASSFGYQWGYTF few TRBJ1-2 TRBV28 .
TGTGCCAGCAGCCCCGAGGGCTTGGAGCTGTTTTTT CASSPEGLELFF . TRBJ2-2 TRBV11-2 .
TGTGCCAGCAGTCGACAGATCCAAGAGACCCAGTACTTC CASSRQIQETQYF many TRBJ2-5 TRBV6-6 .
TGCACTCTAACAGCCGGGGGGATGGGGAATGAGCAGTTCTTC CTLTAGGMGNEQFF . TRBJ2-1 TRBV20-1 TRBD2
TGCGCCAGCAGCATTCGACCAAGGGGAGAAGAAAAACTGTTTTTT CASSIRPRGEEKLFF few TRBJ1-4 TRBV5-1 .
TGCGCCAGCAGCCCCCCCGGACAGGCCCAAGAGACCCAGTACTTC CASSPPGQAQETQYF many TRBJ2-5 TRBV5-1 TRBD1